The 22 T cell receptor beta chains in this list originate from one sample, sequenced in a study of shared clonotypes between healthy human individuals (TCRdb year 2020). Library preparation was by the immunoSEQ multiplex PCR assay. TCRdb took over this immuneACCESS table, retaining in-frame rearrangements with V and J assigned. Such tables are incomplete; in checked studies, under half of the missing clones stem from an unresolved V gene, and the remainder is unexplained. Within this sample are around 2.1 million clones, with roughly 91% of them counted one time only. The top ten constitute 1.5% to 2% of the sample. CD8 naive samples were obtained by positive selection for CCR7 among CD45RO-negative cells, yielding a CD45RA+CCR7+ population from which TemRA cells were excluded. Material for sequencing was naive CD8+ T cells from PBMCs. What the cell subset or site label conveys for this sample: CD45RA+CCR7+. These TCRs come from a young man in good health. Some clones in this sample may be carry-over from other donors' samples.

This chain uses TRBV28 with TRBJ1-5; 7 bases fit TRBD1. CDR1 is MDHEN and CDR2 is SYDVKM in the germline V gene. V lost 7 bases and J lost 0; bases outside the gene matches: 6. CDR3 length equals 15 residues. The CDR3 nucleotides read TGTGCCAGCACCTTACAGGGGTTTAGCAATCAGCCCCAGCATTTT. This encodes CASTLQGFSNQPQHF.

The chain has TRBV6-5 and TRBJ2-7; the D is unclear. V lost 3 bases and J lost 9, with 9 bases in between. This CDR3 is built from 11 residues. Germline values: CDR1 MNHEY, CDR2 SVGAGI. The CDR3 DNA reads TGTGCCAGCAGTTATTGGGGAAGGCAGTACTTC. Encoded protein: CASSYWGRQYF.

The CDR3 DNA follows: TGTGCCAGCAGTTACGGGGACAGAAACACCGGGGAGCTGTTTTTT. Residues: CASSYGDRNTGELFF. The chain combines TRBV6-5 with TRBJ2-2; TRBD1 matches at 7 bases. The CDR3 runs to 15 residues. Germline loops: CDR1 MNHEY, CDR2 SVGAGI. The V and J ends lost 2 bases and 2 bases, in that order; junction bases with no gene match: 2.

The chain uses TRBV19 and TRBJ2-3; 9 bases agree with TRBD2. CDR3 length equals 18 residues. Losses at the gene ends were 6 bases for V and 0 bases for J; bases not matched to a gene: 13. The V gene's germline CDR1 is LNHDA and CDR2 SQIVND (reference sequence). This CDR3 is CASSPGGLAGFSTDTQYF. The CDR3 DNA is TGTGCCAGTAGCCCCGGAGGGCTAGCGGGATTTAGCACAGATACGCAGTATTTT.

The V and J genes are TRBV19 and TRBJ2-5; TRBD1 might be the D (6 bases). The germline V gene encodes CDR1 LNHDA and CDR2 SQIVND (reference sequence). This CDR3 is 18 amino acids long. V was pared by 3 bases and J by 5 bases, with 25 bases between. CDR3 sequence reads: CASSIWGQGQPARETQYF. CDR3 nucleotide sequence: TGTGCCAGTAGTATCTGGGGCCAAGGACAGCCGGCCCGGGAGACCCAGTACTTC. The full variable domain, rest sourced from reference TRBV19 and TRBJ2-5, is DGGITQSPKYLFRKEGQNVTLSCEQNLNHDAMYWYRQDPGQGLRLIYYSQIVNDFQKGDIAEGYSVSREKKESFPLTVTSAQKNPTAFYLCASSIWGQGQPARETQYFGPGTRLLVL.

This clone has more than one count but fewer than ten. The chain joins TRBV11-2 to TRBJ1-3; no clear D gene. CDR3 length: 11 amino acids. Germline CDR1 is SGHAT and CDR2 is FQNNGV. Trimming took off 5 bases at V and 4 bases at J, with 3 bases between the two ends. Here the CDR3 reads CASSGGNTIYF. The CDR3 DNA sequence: TGTGCCAGCAGCGGGGGAAACACCATATATTTT. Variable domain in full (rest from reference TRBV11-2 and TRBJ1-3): EAGVAQSPRYKIIEKRQSVAFWCNPISGHATLYWYQQILGQGPKLLIQFQNNGVVDDSQLPKDRFSAERLKGVDSTLKIQPAKLEDSAVYLCASSGGNTIYFGEGSWLTVV.

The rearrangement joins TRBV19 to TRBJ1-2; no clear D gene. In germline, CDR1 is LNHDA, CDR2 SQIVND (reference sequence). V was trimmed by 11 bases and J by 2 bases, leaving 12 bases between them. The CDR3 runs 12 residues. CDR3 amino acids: CAGRTENYGYTF. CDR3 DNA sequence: TGTGCCGGGCGGACGGAAAACTATGGCTACACCTTC.

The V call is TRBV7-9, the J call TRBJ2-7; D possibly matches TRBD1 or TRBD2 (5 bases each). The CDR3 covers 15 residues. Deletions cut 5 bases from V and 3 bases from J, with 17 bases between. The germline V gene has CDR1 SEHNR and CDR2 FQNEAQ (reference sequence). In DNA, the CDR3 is TGTGCCAGCAGCGAAAGGGACGGTTTGTTCTACGAGCAGTACTTC. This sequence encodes CASSERDGLFYEQYF.

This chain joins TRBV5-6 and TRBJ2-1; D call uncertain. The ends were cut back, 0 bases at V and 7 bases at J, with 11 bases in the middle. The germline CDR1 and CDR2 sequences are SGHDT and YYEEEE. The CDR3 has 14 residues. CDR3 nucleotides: TGTGCCAGCAGCTTGGCCGGTTGGGGAAATGAGCAGTTCTTC. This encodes CASSLAGWGNEQFF.

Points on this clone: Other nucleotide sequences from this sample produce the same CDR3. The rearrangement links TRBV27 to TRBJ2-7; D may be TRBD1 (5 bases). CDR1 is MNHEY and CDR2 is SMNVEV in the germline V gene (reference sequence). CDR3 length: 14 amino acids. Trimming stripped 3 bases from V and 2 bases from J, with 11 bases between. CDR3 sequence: CASSFGDSTYEQYF. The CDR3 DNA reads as TGTGCCAGCAGTTTTGGTGACAGCACCTACGAGCAGTACTTC.

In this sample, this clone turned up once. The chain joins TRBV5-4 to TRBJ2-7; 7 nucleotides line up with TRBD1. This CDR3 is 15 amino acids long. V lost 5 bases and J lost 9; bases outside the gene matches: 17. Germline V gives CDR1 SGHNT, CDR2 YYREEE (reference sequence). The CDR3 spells CASREAPIGGLGQYF. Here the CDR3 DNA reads TGTGCCAGCAGAGAGGCTCCCATAGGGGGCCTCGGGCAGTACTTC.

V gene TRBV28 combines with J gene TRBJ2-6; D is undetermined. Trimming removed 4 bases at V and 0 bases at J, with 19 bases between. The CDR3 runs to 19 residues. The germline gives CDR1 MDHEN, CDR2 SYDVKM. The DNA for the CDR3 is TGTGCCAGCAGTTATCTGACGGAACCCCTGTTCTCTGGGGCCAACGTCCTGACTTTC. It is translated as CASSYLTEPLFSGANVLTF.

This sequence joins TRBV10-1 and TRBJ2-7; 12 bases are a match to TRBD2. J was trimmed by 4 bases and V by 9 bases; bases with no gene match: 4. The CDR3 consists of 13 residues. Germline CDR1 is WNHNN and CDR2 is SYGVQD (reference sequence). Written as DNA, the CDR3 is TGCGCCAGAAGGACTAGCGGGATATACGAGCAGTACTTC. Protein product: CARRTSGIYEQYF.

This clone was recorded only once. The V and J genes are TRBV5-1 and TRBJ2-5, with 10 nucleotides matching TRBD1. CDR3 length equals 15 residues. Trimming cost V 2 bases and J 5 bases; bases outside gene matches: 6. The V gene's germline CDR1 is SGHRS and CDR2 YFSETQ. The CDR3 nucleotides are TGCGCCAGCAGCTTCACGACAGGGGGCAAGGAGACCCAGTACTTC. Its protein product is CASSFTTGGKETQYF. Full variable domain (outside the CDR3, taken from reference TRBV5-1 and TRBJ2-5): KAGVTQTPRYLIKTRGQQVTLSCSPISGHRSVSWYQQTPGQGLQFLFEYFSETQRNKGNFPGRFSGRQFSNSRSEMNVSTLELGDSALYLCASSFTTGGKETQYFGPGTRLLVL.

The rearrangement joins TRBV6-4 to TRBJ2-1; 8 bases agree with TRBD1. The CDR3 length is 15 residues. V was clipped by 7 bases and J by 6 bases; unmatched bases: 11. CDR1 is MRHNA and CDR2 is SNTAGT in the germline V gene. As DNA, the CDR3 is TGTGCCAGCACAGATGGACAGGGTCAAATCAATGAGCAGTTCTTC. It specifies CASTDGQGQINEQFF.

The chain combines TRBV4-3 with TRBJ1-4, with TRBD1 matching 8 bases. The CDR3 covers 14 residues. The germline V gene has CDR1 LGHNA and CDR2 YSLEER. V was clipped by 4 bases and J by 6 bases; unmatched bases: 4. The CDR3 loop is CASSPTGDHEKLFF. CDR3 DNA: TGCGCCAGCAGCCCGACAGGGGACCATGAAAAACTGTTTTTT.

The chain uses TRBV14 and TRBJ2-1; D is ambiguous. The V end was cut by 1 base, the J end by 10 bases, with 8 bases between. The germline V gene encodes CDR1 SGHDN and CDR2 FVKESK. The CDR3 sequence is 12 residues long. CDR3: CASSQVVWEQFF. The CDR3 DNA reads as TGTGCCAGCAGCCAAGTAGTTTGGGAGCAGTTCTTC.

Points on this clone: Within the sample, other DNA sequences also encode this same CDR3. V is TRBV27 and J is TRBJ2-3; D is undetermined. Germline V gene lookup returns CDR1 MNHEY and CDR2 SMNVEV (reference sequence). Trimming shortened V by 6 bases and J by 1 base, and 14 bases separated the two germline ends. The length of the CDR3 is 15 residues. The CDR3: CASSLSRAGTDTQYF. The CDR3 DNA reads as TGTGCCAGCAGCCTGAGTAGGGCCGGCACAGATACGCAGTATTTT.

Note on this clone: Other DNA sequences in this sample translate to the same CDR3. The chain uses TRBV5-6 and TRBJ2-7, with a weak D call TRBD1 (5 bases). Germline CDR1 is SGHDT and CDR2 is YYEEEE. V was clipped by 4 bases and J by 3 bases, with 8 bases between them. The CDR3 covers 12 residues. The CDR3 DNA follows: TGTGCCAGCAGCCATCAGGGCTACGAGCAGTACTTC. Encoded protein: CASSHQGYEQYF.

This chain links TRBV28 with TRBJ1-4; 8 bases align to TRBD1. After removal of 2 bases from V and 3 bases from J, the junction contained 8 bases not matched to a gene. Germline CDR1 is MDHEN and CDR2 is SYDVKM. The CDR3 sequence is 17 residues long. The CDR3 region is CASSLVGQGASNEKLFF. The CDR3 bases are TGTGCCAGCAGTTTAGTCGGTCAGGGGGCCTCTAATGAAAAACTGTTTTTT.

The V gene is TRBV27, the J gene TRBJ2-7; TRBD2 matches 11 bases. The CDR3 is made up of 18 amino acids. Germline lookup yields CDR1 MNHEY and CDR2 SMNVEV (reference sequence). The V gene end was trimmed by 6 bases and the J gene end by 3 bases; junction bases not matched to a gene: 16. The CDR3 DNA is TGTGCCAGCAGCCCGGTGCTAGCGGGAGGACCTAGCCACTACGAGCAGTACTTC. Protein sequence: CASSPVLAGGPSHYEQYF.

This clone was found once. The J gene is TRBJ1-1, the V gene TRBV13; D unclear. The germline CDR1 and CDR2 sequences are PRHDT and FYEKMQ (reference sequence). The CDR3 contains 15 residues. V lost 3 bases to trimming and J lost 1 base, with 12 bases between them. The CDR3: CASSLGMDPNTEAFF. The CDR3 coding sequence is TGTGCCAGCAGCTTGGGCATGGACCCGAACACTGAAGCTTTCTTT.